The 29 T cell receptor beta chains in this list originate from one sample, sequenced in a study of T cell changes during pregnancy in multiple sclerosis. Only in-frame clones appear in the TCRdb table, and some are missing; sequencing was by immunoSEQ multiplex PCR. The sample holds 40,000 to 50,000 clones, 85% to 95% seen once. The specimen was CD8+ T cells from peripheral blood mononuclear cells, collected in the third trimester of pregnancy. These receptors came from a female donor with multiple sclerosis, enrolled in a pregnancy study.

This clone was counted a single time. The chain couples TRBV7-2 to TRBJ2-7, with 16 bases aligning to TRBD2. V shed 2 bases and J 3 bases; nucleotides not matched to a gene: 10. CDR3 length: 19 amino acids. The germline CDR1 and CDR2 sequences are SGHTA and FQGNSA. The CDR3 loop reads CASSLTPGLAGGGGYEQYF. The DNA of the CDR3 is TGTGCCAGCAGCTTAACCCCGGGACTAGCGGGAGGGGGGGGCTACGAGCAGTACTTC. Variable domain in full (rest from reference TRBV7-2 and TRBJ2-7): GAGVSQSPSNKVTEKGKDVELRCDPISGHTALYWYRQSLGQGLEFLIYFQGNSAPDKSGLPSDRFSAERTGGSVSTLTIQRTQQEDSAVYLCASSLTPGLAGGGGYEQYFGPGTRLTVT.

The CDR3, as DNA: TGTGCCAGCAGCTCACGGGACAGCCCCTACGAGCAGTACTTC. The encoded protein is CASSSRDSPYEQYF. The chain is built from TRBV5-4 and TRBJ2-7; TRBD1 matches at 7 bases. The junction had 5 bases not matched to a gene; V was cut back by 3 bases and J by 2 bases. CDR3 length equals 14 residues. Germline CDR1 is SGHNT and CDR2 is YYREEE (reference sequence).

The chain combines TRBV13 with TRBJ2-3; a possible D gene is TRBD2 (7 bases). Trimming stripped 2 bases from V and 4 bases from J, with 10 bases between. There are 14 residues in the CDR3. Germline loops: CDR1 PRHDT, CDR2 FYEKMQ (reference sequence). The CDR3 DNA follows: TGTGCCAGCAGCTTACGGGGGGCCGCAGATACGCAGTATTTT. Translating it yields CASSLRGAADTQYF. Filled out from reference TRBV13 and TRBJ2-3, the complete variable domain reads AAGVIQSPRHLIKEKRETATLKCYPIPRHDTVYWYQQGPGQDPQFLISFYEKMQSDKGSIPDRFSAQQFSDYHSELNMSSLELGDSALYFCASSLRGAADTQYFGPGTRLTVL.

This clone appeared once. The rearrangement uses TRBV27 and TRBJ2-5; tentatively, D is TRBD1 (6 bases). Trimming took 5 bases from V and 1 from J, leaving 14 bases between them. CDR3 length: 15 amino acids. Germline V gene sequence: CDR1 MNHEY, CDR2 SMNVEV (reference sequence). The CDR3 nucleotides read TGTGCCAGCAGTGCAACAGGGAATTCCCAAGAGACCCAGTACTTC. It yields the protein CASSATGNSQETQYF.

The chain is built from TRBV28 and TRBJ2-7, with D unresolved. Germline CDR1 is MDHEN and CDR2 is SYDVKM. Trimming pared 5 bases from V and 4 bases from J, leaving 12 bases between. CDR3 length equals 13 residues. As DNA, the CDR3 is TGTGCCAGCAGTCCGGGTTTTGGGTACGAGCAGTACTTC. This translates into CASSPGFGYEQYF.

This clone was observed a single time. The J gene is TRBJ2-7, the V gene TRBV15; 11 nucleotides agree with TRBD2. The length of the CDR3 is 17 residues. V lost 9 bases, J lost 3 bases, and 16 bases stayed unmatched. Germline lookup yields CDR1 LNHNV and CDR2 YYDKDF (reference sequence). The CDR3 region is CATGREIAGGPGYEQYF. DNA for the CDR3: TGTGCCACTGGACGAGAGATAGCGGGAGGGCCTGGCTACGAGCAGTACTTC.

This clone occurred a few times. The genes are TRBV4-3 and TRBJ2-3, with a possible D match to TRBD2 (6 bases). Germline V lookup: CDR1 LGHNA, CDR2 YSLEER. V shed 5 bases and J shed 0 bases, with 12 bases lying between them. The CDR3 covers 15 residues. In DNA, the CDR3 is TGCGCCAGCAGCACCCGACTAGACAGCACAGATACGCAGTATTTT. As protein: CASSTRLDSTDTQYF.

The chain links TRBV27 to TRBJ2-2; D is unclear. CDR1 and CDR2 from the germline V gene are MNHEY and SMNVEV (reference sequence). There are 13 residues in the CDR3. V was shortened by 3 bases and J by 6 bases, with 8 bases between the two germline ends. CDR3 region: CASSFYIAGELFF. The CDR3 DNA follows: TGTGCCAGCAGTTTTTATATCGCCGGGGAGCTGTTTTTT.

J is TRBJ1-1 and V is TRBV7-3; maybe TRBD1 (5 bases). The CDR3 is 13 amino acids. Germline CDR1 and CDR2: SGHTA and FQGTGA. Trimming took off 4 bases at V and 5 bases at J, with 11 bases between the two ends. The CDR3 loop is CASSWGVGTEAFF. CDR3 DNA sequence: TGTGCCAGCAGCTGGGGGGTAGGGACTGAAGCTTTCTTT.

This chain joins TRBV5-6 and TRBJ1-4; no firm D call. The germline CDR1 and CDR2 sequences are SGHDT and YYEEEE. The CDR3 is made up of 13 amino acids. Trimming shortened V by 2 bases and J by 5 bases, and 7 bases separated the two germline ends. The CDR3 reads CASSFRRNEKLFF. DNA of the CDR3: TGTGCCAGCAGCTTTAGGAGAAATGAAAAACTGTTTTTT.

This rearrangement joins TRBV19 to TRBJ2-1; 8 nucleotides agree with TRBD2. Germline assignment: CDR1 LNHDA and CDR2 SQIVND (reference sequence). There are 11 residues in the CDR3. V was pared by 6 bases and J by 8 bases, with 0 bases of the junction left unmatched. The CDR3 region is CASSGGDEQFF. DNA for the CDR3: TGTGCCAGTAGCGGGGGGGATGAGCAGTTCTTC.

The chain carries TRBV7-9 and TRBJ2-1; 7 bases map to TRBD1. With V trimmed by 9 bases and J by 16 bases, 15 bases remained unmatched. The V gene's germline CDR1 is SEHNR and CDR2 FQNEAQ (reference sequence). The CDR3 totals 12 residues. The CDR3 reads CASSRQGSRKFF. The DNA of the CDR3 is TGTGCCAGTTCTCGACAGGGATCGCGAAAATTCTTC.

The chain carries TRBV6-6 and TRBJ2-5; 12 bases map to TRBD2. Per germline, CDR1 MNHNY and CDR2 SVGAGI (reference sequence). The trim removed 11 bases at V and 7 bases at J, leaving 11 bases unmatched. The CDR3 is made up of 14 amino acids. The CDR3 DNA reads TGTGCCTCCAACCCGACTAGCGGGAGTTTGACCCAGTACTTC. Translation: CASNPTSGSLTQYF.

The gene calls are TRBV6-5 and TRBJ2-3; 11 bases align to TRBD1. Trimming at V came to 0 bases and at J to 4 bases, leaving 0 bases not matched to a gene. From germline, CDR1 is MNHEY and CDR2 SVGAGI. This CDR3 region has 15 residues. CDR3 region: CASSYSGQGADTQYF. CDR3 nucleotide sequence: TGTGCCAGCAGTTACTCGGGACAGGGGGCAGATACGCAGTATTTT.

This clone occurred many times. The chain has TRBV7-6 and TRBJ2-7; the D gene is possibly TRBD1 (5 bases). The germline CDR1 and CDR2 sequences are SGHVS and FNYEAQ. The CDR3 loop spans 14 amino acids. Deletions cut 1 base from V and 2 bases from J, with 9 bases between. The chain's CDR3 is CASSLGGSTYEQYF. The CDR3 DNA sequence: TGTGCCAGCAGCTTAGGGGGCTCCACCTACGAGCAGTACTTC.

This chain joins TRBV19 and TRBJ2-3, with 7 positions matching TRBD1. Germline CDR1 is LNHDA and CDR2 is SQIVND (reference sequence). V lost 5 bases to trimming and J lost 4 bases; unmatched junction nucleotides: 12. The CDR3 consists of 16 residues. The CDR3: CASSPLTGVKADTQYF. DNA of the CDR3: TGTGCCAGTAGTCCTCTTACAGGGGTTAAGGCAGATACGCAGTATTTT.

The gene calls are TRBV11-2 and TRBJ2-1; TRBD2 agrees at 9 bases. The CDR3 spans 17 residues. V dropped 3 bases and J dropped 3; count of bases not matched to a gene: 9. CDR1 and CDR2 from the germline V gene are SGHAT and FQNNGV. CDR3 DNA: TGTGCCAGCAGCTTTCTGGGAGTAGCGGGAGTCTACAATGAGCAGTTCTTC. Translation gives CASSFLGVAGVYNEQFF. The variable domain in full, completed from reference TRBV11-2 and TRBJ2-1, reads EAGVAQSPRYKIIEKRQSVAFWCNPISGHATLYWYQQILGQGPKLLIQFQNNGVVDDSQLPKDRFSAERLKGVDSTLKIQPAKLEDSAVYLCASSFLGVAGVYNEQFFGPGTRLTVL.

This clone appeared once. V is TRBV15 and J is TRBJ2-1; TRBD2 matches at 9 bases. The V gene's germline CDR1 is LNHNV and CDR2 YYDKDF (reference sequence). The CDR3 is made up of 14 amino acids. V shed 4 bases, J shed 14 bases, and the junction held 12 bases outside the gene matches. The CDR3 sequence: CATSMGGAGGLKFF. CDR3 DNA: TGTGCCACCAGCATGGGGGGGGCGGGAGGGCTTAAGTTCTTC.

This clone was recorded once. The CDR3, as DNA: TGTGCCAGCAGTGGGACTTCAACCGCCACCGGGGAGCTGTTTTTT. Residues: CASSGTSTATGELFF. This rearrangement joins TRBV7-2 to TRBJ2-2; possibly TRBD2 for D (6 bases). The CDR3 has 15 amino acids. The germline V gene has CDR1 SGHTA and CDR2 FQGNSA. Trimming pared 6 bases from V and 4 bases from J, leaving 15 bases between.

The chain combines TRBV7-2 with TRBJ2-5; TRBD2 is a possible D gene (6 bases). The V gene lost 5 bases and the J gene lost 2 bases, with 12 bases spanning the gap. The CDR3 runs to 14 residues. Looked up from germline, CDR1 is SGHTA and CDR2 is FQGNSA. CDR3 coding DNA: TGTGCCAGCAGCCGATCCGGGGGACAAGAGACCCAGTACTTC. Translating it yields CASSRSGGQETQYF.

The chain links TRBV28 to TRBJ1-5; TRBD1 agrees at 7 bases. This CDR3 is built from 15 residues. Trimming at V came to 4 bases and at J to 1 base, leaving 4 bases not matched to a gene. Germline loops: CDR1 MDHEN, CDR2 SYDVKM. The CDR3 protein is CASSSTGLSNQPQHF. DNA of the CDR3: TGTGCCAGCAGTTCGACAGGGTTAAGCAATCAGCCCCAGCATTTT.

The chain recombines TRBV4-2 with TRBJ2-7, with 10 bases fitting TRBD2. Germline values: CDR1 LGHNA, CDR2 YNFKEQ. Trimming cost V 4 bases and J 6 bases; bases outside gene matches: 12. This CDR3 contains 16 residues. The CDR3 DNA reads TGTGCCAGCAGCCCGTCATCTCTAGCGGGAGTACGCGAGCAGTACTTC. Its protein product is CASSPSSLAGVREQYF.

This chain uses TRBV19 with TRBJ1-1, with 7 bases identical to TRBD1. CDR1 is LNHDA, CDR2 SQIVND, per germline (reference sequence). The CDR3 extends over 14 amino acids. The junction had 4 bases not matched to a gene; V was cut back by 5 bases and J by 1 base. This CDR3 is CASSWDSRNTEAFF. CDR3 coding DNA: TGTGCCAGTAGTTGGGACAGCAGGAACACTGAAGCTTTCTTT.

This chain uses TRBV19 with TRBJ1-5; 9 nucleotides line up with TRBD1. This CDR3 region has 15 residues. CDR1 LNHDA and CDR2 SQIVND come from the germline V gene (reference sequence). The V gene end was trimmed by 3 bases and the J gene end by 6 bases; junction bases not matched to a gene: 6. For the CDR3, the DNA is TGTGCCAGTAGTATTGTCACAGGGGGCCTTCAGCCCCAGCATTTT. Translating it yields CASSIVTGGLQPQHF.

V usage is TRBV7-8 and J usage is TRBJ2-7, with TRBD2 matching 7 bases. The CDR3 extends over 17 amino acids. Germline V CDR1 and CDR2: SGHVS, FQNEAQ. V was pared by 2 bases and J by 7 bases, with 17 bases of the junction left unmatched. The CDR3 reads CASSLRVTGTKAWEQYF. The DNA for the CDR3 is TGTGCCAGCAGCTTACGGGTGACCGGGACTAAGGCTTGGGAGCAGTACTTC.

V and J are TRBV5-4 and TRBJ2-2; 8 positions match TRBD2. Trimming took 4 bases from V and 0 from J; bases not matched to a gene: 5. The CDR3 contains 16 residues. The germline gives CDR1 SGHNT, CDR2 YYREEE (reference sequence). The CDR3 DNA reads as TGTGCCAGCAGCAACGGGGGGGGCGCGAACACCGGGGAGCTGTTTTTT. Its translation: CASSNGGGANTGELFF.

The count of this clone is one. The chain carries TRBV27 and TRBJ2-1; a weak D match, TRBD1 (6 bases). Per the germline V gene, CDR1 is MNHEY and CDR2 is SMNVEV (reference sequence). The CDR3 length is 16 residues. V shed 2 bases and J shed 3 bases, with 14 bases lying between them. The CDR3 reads CASSLVDRLGYNEQFF. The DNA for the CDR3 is TGTGCCAGCAGTTTAGTCGACAGGTTGGGCTACAATGAGCAGTTCTTC.

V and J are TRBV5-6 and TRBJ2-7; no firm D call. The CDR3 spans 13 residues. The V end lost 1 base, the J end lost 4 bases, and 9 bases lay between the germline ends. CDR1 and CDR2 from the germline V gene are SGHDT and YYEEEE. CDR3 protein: CASSLRRVYEQYF. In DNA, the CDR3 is TGTGCCAGCAGCTTGAGAAGAGTTTACGAGCAGTACTTC. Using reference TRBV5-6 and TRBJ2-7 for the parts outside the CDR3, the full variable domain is DAGVTQSPTHLIKTRGQQVTLRCSPKSGHDTVSWYQQALGQGPQFIFQYYEEEERQRGNFPDRFSGHQFPNYSSELNVNALLLGDSALYLCASSLRRVYEQYFGPGTRLTVT.

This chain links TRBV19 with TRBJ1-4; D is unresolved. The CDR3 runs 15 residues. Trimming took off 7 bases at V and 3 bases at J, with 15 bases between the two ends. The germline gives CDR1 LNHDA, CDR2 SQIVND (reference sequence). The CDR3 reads CASIPTAGSNEKLFF. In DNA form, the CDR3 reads TGTGCCAGTATTCCAACTGCAGGTTCTAATGAAAAACTGTTTTTT.